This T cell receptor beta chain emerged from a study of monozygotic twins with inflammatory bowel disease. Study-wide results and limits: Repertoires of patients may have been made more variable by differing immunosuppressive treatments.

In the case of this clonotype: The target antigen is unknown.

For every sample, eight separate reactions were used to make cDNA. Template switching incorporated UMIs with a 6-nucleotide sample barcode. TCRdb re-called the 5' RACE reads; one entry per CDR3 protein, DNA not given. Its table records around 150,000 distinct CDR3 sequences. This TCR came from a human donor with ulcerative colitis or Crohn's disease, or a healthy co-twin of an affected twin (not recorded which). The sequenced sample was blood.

The CDR3: CASSLRETQYF. This chain joins TRBV12-3 or TRBV12-4 and TRBJ2-5. This CDR3 comprises 11 residues.